Below, 7 T cell receptor beta chains from the same sample are listed, as sequenced in a study of T cell repertoires in cytomegalovirus infection. Their antigen targets remain unknown. TCRdb re-called the reads with MiXCR, one entry per CDR3 protein. The data contain under 200,000 distinct CDR3 sequences, less than 25% of them seen just once; the ten biggest clones take up 20% to 30%. The sample in question was CD8+ T cells from cultured PBMCs, obtained from culture after CMV antigen stimulation. All receptors derive from a human donor in good health (CMV status not recorded). Some clones in this sample may be carry-over from other donors' samples.

V usage is TRBV6-2 or TRBV6-3 and J usage is TRBJ1-6; 8 positions agree with TRBD1. V shed 6 bases and J 7 bases; nucleotides not matched to a gene: 14. The CDR3 loop spans 17 amino acids. The V gene's germline CDR1 is MNHEY and CDR2 SVGEGT. CDR3: CASSLLFWGQENSPLHF. CDR3 coding DNA: TGTGCCAGCAGCCTACTGTTTTGGGGACAGGAGAATTCACCCCTCCACTTT.

This clonotype turned up a few times. J is TRBJ2-5 and V is TRBV12-3 or TRBV12-4; 7 positions match TRBD1. J lost 4 bases, V lost 4 bases, and 6 bases had no gene match. CDR3 size: 14 residues. DNA for the CDR3: TGTGCCAGCAGTTCCTTCGACAGGGTAGAGACCCAGTACTTC. This translates into CASSSFDRVETQYF.

The chain recombines TRBV7-8 with TRBJ2-5; D possibly uses TRBD1 or TRBD2 (6 bases each). V lost 8 bases, J lost 0 bases, and 13 bases lay in between. Germline-derived CDR1 and CDR2 are SGHVS and FQNEAQ. The CDR3 covers 14 residues. CDR3 DNA: TGTGCCAGCTCTTGGGGGGCTTACCAAGAGACCCAGTACTTC. Translation gives CASSWGAYQETQYF.

The chain joins TRBV6-5 to TRBJ1-2, with no clear D. The V gene's germline CDR1 is MNHEY and CDR2 SVGAGI. V was clipped by 2 bases and J by 4 bases, with 17 bases between them. The CDR3 loop spans 16 amino acids. In nucleotides, the CDR3 is TGTGCCAGCAGTTACGGCTCCTCAGGTTCTTTCTATGGCTACACCTTC. Translated, it gives CASSYGSSGSFYGYTF.

The chain combines TRBV4-2 with TRBJ2-1; 8 nucleotides match TRBD1. The germline CDR1 and CDR2 sequences are LGHNA and YNFKEQ. V lost 0 bases and J lost 2; bases outside the gene matches: 3. The CDR3 has 16 residues. The CDR3 sequence: CASSQETGEAYNEQFF. The CDR3 DNA reads TGTGCCAGCAGCCAAGAGACAGGGGAAGCCTACAATGAGCAGTTCTTC.

This CDR3 reads CASSQSGQGRVNTEAFF. CDR3 coding DNA: TGTGCCAGCAGCCAATCGGGACAGGGGCGAGTAAACACTGAAGCTTTCTTT. The V and J genes are TRBV14 and TRBJ1-1; 10 bases fit TRBD1. V lost 2 bases to trimming and J lost 2 bases; unmatched junction nucleotides: 8. The CDR3 length is 17 residues. Per the germline V gene, CDR1 is SGHDN and CDR2 is FVKESK.

This clonotype has a handful of counts. The genes are TRBV9 and TRBJ1-1; a weak D match, TRBD1 (5 bases). This CDR3 is built from 18 residues. Between the trimmed V and J ends, which lost 4 bases and 1 base, there was a span of 23 bases. Germline-derived CDR1 and CDR2 are SGDLS and YYNGEE. As DNA, the CDR3 is TGTGCCAGCAGCCCCAGGACGATGCTATTGGGGGGGAACACTGAAGCTTTCTTT. It translates to CASSPRTMLLGGNTEAFF.